Listed below are T cell receptor beta chains from one sample, sequenced in a study of T cell repertoires in cytomegalovirus infection. TCRdb redid the calling of the reads with MiXCR, one entry per CDR3 protein. The sample records hundreds of thousands of distinct CDR3 sequences, around 30% being singletons. The antigens of these receptors remain unknown. The sequencing used cultured CD8+ T cells from PBMCs, collected from culture after CMV antigen stimulation. All receptors come from a human donor in good health (CMV status not recorded). Some clones in this sample may be carry-over from other donors' samples. Each CDR3 is given with its conserved first and last residue. Each record gives: J gene, clone size, V gene, D gene, CDR3 DNA, CDR3 protein. The D gene is left open where the match is weak. Size is omitted from some rows. Given values are once, few, many or a class for expanded clones.

J: TRBJ1-1
size: -
V: TRBV11-1
D: -
DNA: TGTGCCAGCAGATTACACCCCAGGGAGGGGAGCACTGAAGCTTTCTTT
CDR3: CASRLHPREGSTEAFF

J: TRBJ2-1
size: few
V: TRBV6-5
D: -
DNA: TGTGCCAGCAGTTACTCGCTAGCCAATGAGCAGTTCTTC
CDR3: CASSYSLANEQFF

J: TRBJ1-1
size: -
V: TRBV29-1
D: TRBD1
DNA: TGCAGCGTTGAAAGGACAGGGGCGGACACTGAAGCTTTCTTT
CDR3: CSVERTGADTEAFF

J: TRBJ2-3
size: -
V: TRBV29-1
D: -
DNA: TGCAGCGTGGGAGGGGGGGAGCTCACAGATACGCAGTATTTT
CDR3: CSVGGGELTDTQYF

J: TRBJ2-2
size: few
V: TRBV11-3
D: TRBD1
DNA: TGTGCCAGCACCTGGGAGACAGGGGCCGCCGGGGAGCTGTTTTTT
CDR3: CASTWETGAAGELFF

J: TRBJ2-5
size: few
V: TRBV6-4
D: TRBD2
DNA: TGTGCCAGCAGTGACGTTAATAGCGGGGCCCGGGAGACCCAGTACTTC
CDR3: CASSDVNSGARETQYF

J: TRBJ2-4
size: -
V: TRBV2
D: -
DNA: TGTGCCAGCAGTGAACAGGGCATCCAGTACTTC
CDR3: CASSEQGIQYF

J: TRBJ2-4
size: many
V: TRBV7-2
D: -
DNA: TGTGCCAGCAGCTTTTTGCCGGTAGCCAAAAACATTCAGTACTTC
CDR3: CASSFLPVAKNIQYF

J: TRBJ1-2
size: few
V: TRBV7-9
D: -
DNA: TGTGCCAGCAGCCCGGCCCAGGGTATGAGCGGCTACACCTTC
CDR3: CASSPAQGMSGYTF

J: TRBJ2-7
size: -
V: TRBV7-6
D: TRBD2
DNA: TGTGCCAGCAGCCCTAGGACTAGCGGAACCTACGAGCAGTACTTC
CDR3: CASSPRTSGTYEQYF

J: TRBJ2-1
size: -
V: TRBV6-1
D: -
DNA: TGTGCCAGCGGATCAGGGGTCAAGTATGAGCAGTTCTTC
CDR3: CASGSGVKYEQFF

J: TRBJ1-1
size: many
V: TRBV7-8
D: TRBD1
DNA: TGTGCCAGCAGCTTAGGGGGACAGATAATAAATGAAGCTTTCTTT
CDR3: CASSLGGQIINEAFF

J: TRBJ2-1
size: few
V: TRBV5-1
D: -
DNA: TGCGCCAGCAGCTATATTGCTACTGGTTACAATGAGCAGTTCTTC
CDR3: CASSYIATGYNEQFF

J: TRBJ2-1
size: many
V: TRBV7-2
D: TRBD2
DNA: TGTGCCAGCAGCCTTAGCGGGGGGGCCCGATTGGGCTACAATGAGCAGTTCTTC
CDR3: CASSLSGGARLGYNEQFF

J: TRBJ2-2
size: -
V: TRBV5-6
D: TRBD2
DNA: TGTGCCAGCAGCTTGAGGCTAGCGGGGCCCACCGGGGAGCTGTTTTTT
CDR3: CASSLRLAGPTGELFF

J: TRBJ2-1
size: -
V: TRBV11-2
D: -
DNA: TGTGCCAGCAGCTTCAAGGACCGGGATGAGCAGTTCTTC
CDR3: CASSFKDRDEQFF

J: TRBJ2-3
size: few
V: TRBV7-9
D: -
DNA: TGTGCCAGCAGCTTCCCTGACGGACAGAACACAGATACGCAGTATTTT
CDR3: CASSFPDGQNTDTQYF

J: TRBJ2-7
size: few
V: TRBV7-9
D: TRBD2
DNA: TGTGCCAGCAGCTCACCCAGCGGGGGACCTCCATCCCACGAGCAGTACTTC
CDR3: CASSSPSGGPPSHEQYF

J: TRBJ1-5
size: -
V: TRBV6-6
D: -
DNA: TGTGCCAGCAGTCCCACAGGTATTGGCAATCAGCCCCAGCATTTT
CDR3: CASSPTGIGNQPQHF

J: TRBJ2-7
size: -
V: TRBV2
D: -
DNA: TGTGCCAGCAGTGAAGGGTTGGGAGACGAGCAGTACTTC
CDR3: CASSEGLGDEQYF

J: TRBJ2-7
size: many
V: TRBV7-2
D: -
DNA: TGTGCCAGCAGCTTAGGACAGATCCACGAGCAGTACTTC
CDR3: CASSLGQIHEQYF